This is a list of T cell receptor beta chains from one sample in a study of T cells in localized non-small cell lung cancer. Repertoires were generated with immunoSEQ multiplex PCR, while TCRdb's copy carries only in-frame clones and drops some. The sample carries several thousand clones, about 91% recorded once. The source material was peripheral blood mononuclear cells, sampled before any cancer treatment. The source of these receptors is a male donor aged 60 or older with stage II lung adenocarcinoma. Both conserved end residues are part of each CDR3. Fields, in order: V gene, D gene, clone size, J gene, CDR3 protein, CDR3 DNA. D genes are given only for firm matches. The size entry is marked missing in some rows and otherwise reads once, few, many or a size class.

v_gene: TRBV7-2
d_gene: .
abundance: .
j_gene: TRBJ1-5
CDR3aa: CASSLARYSNQPQHF
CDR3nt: TGTGCCAGCAGCTTGGCCAGATATAGCAATCAGCCCCAGCATTTT

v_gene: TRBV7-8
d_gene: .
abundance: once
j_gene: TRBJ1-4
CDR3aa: CASSQRTGRRNEKLFF
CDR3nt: TGTGCCAGCAGCCAGCGGACGGGACGGCGGAATGAAAAACTGTTTTTT

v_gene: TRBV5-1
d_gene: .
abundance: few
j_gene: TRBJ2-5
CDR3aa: CASSTDWPQETQYF
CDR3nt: TGCGCCAGCAGTACCGACTGGCCCCAAGAGACCCAGTACTTC

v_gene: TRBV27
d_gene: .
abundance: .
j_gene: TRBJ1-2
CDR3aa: CASRPINTVGGHTF
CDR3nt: TGTGCCAGCAGGCCCATTAATACCGTCGGGGGCCACACCTTC

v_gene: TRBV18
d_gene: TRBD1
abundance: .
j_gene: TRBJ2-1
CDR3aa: CASSPGTVYYNEQFF
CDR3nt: TGTGCCAGCTCTCCCGGGACAGTTTACTACAATGAGCAGTTCTTC

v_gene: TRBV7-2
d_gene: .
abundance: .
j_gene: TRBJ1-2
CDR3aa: CASSHPRNYGYTF
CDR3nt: TGTGCCAGCAGCCATCCCAGGAACTATGGCTACACCTTC

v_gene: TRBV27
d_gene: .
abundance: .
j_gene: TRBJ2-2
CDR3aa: CASSEPDRLNTGELFF
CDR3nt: TGTGCCAGCAGTGAGCCAGACAGGCTGAACACCGGGGAGCTGTTTTTT

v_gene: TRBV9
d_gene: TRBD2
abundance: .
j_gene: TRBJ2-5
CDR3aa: CASSVAGGQETQYF
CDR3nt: TGTGCCAGCAGCGTAGCCGGGGGGCAAGAGACCCAGTACTTC

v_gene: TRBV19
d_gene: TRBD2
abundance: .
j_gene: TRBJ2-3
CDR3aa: CASSIPTSGGTQYF
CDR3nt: TGTGCCAGTAGTATCCCTACTAGCGGGGGAACGCAGTATTTT

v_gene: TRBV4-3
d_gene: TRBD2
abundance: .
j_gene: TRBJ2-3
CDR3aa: CASSQDASGGAGPDTQYF
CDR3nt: TGCGCCAGCAGCCAAGACGCTAGCGGGGGGGCCGGCCCAGATACGCAGTATTTT

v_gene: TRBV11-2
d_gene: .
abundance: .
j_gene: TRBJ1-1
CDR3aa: CASSSGTQAFF
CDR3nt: TGTGCCAGCAGCTCTGGGACACAAGCTTTCTTT

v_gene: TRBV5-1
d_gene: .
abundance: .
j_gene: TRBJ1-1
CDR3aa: CASSLVAGVNTEAFF
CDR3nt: TGCGCCAGCAGCCTGGTCGCAGGGGTGAACACTGAAGCTTTCTTT

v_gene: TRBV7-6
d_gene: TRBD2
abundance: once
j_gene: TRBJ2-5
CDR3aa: CASNSRGSGAETQYF
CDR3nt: TGTGCCAGCAACTCGAGGGGTAGCGGGGCCGAGACCCAGTACTTC

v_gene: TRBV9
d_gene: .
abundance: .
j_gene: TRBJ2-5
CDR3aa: CASSSEGETQYF
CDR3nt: TGTGCCAGCAGCTCAGAGGGGGAGACCCAGTACTTC

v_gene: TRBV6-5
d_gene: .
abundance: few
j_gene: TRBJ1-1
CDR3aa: CASSYRQMNTEAFF
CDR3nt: TGTGCCAGCAGTTACCGACAGATGAACACTGAAGCTTTCTTT

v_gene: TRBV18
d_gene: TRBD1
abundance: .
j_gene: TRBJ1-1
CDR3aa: CASSPPMGQMNTEAFF
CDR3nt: TGTGCCAGCTCACCACCTATGGGACAGATGAACACTGAAGCTTTCTTT

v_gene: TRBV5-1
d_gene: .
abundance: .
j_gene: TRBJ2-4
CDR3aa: CASSLAGNIQYF
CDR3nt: TGCGCCAGCAGCTTGGCGGGAAACATTCAGTACTTC

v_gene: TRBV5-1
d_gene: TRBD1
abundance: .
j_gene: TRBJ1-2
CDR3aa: CASSLLGQGAKSNYGYTF
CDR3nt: TGCGCCAGCAGCTTGTTGGGACAGGGGGCCAAATCTAACTATGGCTACACCTTC

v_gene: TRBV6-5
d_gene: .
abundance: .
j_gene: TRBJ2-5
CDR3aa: CASSWGLPRGETQYF
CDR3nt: TGTGCCAGCAGTTGGGGACTTCCTAGGGGAGAGACCCAGTACTTC

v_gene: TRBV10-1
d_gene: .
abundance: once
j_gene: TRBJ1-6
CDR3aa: CASRSDLNSPLHF
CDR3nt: TGCGCCAGCAGATCGGACCTGAATTCACCCCTCCACTTT

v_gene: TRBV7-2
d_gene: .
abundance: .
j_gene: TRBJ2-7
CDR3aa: CASSPTRPSTSYEQYF
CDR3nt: TGTGCCAGCAGCCCGACTAGGCCCTCAACTTCCTACGAGCAGTACTTC

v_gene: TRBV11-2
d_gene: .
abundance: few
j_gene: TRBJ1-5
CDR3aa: CASSLDSSLPQHF
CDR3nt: TGTGCCAGCAGCTTAGACAGTTCTCTGCCCCAGCATTTT

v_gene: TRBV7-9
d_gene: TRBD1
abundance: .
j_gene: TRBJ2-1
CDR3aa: CASSVGTARLEQFF
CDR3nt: TGTGCCAGCTCGGTCGGGACAGCTCGGCTTGAGCAGTTCTTC

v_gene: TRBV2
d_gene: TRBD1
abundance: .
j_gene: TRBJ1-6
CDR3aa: CASSEGTGRYNSPLHF
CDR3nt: TGTGCCAGCAGTGAGGGGACAGGGCGCTATAATTCACCCCTCCACTTT

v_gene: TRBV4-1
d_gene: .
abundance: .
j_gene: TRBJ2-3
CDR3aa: CASSQAGTSDYTQYF
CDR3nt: TGCGCCAGCAGCCAAGCCGGGACTTCGGACTATACGCAGTATTTT

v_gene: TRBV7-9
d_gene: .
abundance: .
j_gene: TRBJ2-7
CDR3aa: CASSPAPRGGTHF
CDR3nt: TGTGCCAGCAGCCCAGCCCCTCGTGGGGGAACCCACTTC

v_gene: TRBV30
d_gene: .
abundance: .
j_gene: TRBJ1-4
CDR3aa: CAWTGLGDEKLFF
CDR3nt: TGTGCCTGGACCGGACTGGGGGACGAAAAACTGTTTTTT

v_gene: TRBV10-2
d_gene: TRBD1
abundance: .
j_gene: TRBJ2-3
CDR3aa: CASSGQGGTQYF
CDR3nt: TGCGCCAGCAGCGGACAGGGGGGTACGCAGTATTTT

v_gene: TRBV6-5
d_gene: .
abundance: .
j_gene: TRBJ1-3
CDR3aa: CASSYGVVSGNTIYF
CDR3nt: TGTGCCAGCAGTTACGGGGTAGTATCTGGAAACACCATATATTTT

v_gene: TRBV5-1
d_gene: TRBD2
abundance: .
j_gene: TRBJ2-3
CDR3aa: CASSLRGTSTDTQYF
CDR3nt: TGCGCCAGCAGCCTGCGGGGGACCAGCACAGATACGCAGTATTTT

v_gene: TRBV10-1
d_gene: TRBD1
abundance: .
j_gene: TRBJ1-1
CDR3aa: CASSGGAGGRSTEAFF
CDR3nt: TGCGCCAGCAGTGGTGGGGCAGGGGGCCGCAGCACTGAAGCTTTCTTT

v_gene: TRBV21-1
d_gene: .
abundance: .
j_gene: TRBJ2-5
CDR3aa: CARPDGNQETQYF
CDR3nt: TGTGCCAGGCCGGACGGGAACCAAGAGACCCAGTACTTC

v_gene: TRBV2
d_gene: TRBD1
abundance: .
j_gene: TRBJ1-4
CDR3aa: CASSSQGLGEKLFF
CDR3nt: TGTGCCAGCAGCTCACAGGGGTTGGGTGAAAAACTGTTTTTT

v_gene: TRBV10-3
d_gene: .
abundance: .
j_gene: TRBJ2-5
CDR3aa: CAISPRGGETQYF
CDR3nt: TGTGCCATCAGTCCTCGGGGCGGGGAGACCCAGTACTTC

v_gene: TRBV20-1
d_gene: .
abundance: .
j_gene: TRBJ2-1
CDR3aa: CSARVINEQFF
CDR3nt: TGCAGTGCTAGAGTTATCAATGAGCAGTTCTTC

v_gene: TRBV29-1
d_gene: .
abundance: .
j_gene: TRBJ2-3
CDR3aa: CSVKSWPASTDTQYF
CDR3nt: TGCAGCGTCAAAAGCTGGCCCGCTAGCACAGATACGCAGTATTTT

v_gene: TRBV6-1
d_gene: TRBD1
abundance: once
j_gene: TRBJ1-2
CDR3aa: CASSLMTGEAYGYTF
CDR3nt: TGTGCCAGCAGCCTCATGACAGGGGAGGCCTATGGCTACACCTTC

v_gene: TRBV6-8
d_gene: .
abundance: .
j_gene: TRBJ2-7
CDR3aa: CASKEEGRPYEQYF
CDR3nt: TGTGCCAGCAAGGAGGAGGGCAGACCCTACGAGCAGTACTTC

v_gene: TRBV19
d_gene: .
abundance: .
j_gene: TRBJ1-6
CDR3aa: CASSRRRESPLHF
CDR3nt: TGTGCCAGTAGCCGGCGGCGAGAATCACCCCTCCACTTT

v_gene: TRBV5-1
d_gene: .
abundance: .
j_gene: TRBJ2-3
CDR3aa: CASSLVGLQGTSTDTQYF
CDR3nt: TGCGCCAGCAGCTTGGTAGGGTTACAGGGCACTAGCACAGATACGCAGTATTTT

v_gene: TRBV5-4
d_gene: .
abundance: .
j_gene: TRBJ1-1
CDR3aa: CASSQDPGAEAFF
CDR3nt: TGTGCCAGCAGCCAAGACCCCGGCGCTGAAGCTTTCTTT